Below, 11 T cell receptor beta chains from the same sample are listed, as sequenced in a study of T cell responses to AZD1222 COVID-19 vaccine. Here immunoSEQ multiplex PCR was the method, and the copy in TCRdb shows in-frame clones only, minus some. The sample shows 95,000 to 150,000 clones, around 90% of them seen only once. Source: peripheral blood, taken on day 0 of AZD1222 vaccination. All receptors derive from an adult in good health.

DNA of the CDR3: TGTGCCAGCAGCTTACAGGGGTTGAATCAGCCCCAGCATTTT. Residues: CASSLQGLNQPQHF. The rearrangement joins TRBV5-6 to TRBJ1-5, with 7 nucleotides matching TRBD1. With 2 bases clipped from V and 4 bases from J, the junction kept 3 bases outside the gene matches. The CDR3 covers 14 residues. Looked up from germline, CDR1 is SGHDT and CDR2 is YYEEEE.

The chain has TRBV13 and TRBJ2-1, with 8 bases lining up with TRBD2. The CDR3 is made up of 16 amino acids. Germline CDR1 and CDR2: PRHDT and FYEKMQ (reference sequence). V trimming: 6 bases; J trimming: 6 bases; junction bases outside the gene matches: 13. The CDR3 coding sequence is TGTGCCAGCAGTTCGTTTAGCGGGGCGAGGGCCAATGAGCAGTTCTTC. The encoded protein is CASSSFSGARANEQFF.

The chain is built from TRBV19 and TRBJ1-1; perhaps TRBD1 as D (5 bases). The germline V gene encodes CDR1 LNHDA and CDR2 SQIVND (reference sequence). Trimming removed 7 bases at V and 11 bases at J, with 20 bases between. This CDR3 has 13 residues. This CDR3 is CASKSRGADVAFF. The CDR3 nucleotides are TGTGCCAGTAAATCAAGGGGCGCAGATGTGGCTTTCTTT.

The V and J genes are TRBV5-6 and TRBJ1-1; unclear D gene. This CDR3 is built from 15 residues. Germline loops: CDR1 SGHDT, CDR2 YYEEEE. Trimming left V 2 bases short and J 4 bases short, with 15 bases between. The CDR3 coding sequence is TGTGCCAGCAGCTTTGGTGTGGGGTTAGGCACTGAAGCTTTCTTT. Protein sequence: CASSFGVGLGTEAFF.

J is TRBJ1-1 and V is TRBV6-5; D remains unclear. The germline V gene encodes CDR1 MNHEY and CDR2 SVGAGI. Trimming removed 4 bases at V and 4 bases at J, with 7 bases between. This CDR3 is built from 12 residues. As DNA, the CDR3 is TGTGCCAGCAGTTCATCGGGCACTGAAGCTTTCTTT. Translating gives CASSSSGTEAFF.

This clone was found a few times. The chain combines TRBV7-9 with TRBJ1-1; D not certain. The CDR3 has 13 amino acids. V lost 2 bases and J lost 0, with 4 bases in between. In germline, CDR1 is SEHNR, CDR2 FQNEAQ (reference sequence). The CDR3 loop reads CASSLMMNTEAFF. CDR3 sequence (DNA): TGTGCCAGCAGCTTAATGATGAACACTGAAGCTTTCTTT.

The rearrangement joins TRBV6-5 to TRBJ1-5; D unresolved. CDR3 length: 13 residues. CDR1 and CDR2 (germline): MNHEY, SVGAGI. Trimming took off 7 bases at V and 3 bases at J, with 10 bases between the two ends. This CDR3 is CASTTGDNQPQHF. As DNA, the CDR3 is TGTGCCAGCACCACTGGGGACAATCAGCCCCAGCATTTT.

CDR3 nucleotides: TGTGCCAGCAGCACGAACATTCCCCTTTCATATGGCTACACCTTC. Residues: CASSTNIPLSYGYTF. The V and J genes are TRBV7-3 and TRBJ1-2; D is ambiguous. Trimming cost V 5 bases and J 5 bases, with 18 bases left between them. This CDR3 spans 15 amino acids. Germline V CDR1 and CDR2: SGHTA, FQGTGA.

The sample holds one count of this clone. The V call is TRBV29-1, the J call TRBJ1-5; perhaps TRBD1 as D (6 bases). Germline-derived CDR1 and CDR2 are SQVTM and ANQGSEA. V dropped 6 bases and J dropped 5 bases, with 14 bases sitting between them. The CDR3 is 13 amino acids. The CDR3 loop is CSVGAGRDQPQHF. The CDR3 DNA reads TGCAGCGTGGGGGCGGGTAGGGATCAGCCCCAGCATTTT.

CDR3 nucleotide sequence: TGTGCCAGCAGCGTAGTGTGGAGGGATAAGCCCCAGCATTTT. It encodes CASSVVWRDKPQHF. The chain recombines TRBV9 with TRBJ1-5; D not certain. Germline-derived CDR1 and CDR2 are SGDLS and YYNGEE. This CDR3 region has 14 residues. V was trimmed by 0 bases and J by 8 bases, leaving 12 bases between them.

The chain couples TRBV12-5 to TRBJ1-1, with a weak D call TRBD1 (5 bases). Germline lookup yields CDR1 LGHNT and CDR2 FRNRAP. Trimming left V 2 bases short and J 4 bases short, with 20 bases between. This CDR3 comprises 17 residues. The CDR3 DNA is TGTGCTAGTGGTTTGCTCTTACCGGGGTCAGGGCGCACTGAAGCTTTCTTT. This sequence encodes CASGLLLPGSGRTEAFF.